Each of the 30 T cell receptor beta chains below was sequenced from the same sample in a study of blood T cell repertoires in COVID-19. Clones were sequenced by immunoSEQ multiplex PCR, and TCRdb holds only the in-frame ones, with some missing. The sample consists of about 130,000 clones, about 80% of them appearing once. Sequencing was performed on peripheral blood. The receptors originated from a woman in her sixties with acute or convalescent COVID-19.

The rearrangement joins TRBV7-2 to TRBJ2-1, with D tentatively TRBD1 (6 bases). The V end lost 2 bases, the J end lost 4 bases, and 15 bases lay between the germline ends. The CDR3 spans 16 residues. Germline CDR1 reads SGHTA; CDR2 reads FQGNSA. Here the CDR3 reads CASSLQGTDFYNEQFF. CDR3 bases: TGTGCCAGCAGCTTACAGGGGACGGATTTTTACAATGAGCAGTTCTTC. Variable domain in full (rest from reference TRBV7-2 and TRBJ2-1): GAGVSQSPSNKVTEKGKDVELRCDPISGHTALYWYRQSLGQGLEFLIYFQGNSAPDKSGLPSDRFSAERTGGSVSTLTIQRTQQEDSAVYLCASSLQGTDFYNEQFFGPGTRLTVL.

This clone occurred a few times. J is TRBJ1-6 and V is TRBV27; the D gene is possibly TRBD1 (5 bases). This CDR3 comprises 13 residues. Germline lookup yields CDR1 MNHEY and CDR2 SMNVEV (reference sequence). Deletions cut 6 bases from V and 13 bases from J, with 16 bases between. CDR3 sequence: CASRLGTFLPLHF. In nucleotides, the CDR3 is TGTGCCAGCAGGTTAGGGACTTTCCTGCCCCTCCACTTT.

The chain uses TRBV27 and TRBJ1-2; possibly TRBD1 for D (6 bases). The V end was cut by 8 bases, the J end by 6 bases, with 19 bases between. CDR3 length: 14 residues. Germline CDR1 and CDR2: MNHEY and SMNVEV (reference sequence). As DNA, the CDR3 is TGTGCCAGCGGCCGCTGGCAGGGGTCGGATGGCTACACCTTC. It specifies CASGRWQGSDGYTF.

The chain couples TRBV5-1 to TRBJ2-3, with D perhaps matching TRBD1 (6 bases). The CDR3 sequence is 19 residues long. The germline CDR1 and CDR2 sequences are SGHRS and YFSETQ. V was pared by 0 bases and J by 5 bases, with 25 bases between. The CDR3 bases are TGCGCCAGCAGCTTGGACTCCCCAGGGGCGGGCGTCCGTAGAGATACGCAGTATTTT. Translated, it gives CASSLDSPGAGVRRDTQYF. Drawing the rest from reference TRBV5-1 and TRBJ2-3, the complete variable domain is KAGVTQTPRYLIKTRGQQVTLSCSPISGHRSVSWYQQTPGQGLQFLFEYFSETQRNKGNFPGRFSGRQFSNSRSEMNVSTLELGDSALYLCASSLDSPGAGVRRDTQYFGPGTRLTVL.

The CDR3 region has the DNA TGTGCCAGCAGTGGGACAGACACCGGGGAGCTGTTTTTT. Protein: CASSGTDTGELFF. This rearrangement joins TRBV2 to TRBJ2-2, with D possibly TRBD1 on 6 matching bases. The CDR3 has 13 residues. The germline V gene encodes CDR1 SNHLY and CDR2 FYNNEI. Trimming stripped 4 bases from V and 3 bases from J, with 6 bases between.

The chain is built from TRBV18 and TRBJ1-3; 8 positions match TRBD1. CDR1 and CDR2 from the germline V gene are KGHSH and LQKENI. The junction had 6 bases not matched to a gene; V was cut back by 0 bases and J by 5 bases. The CDR3 consists of 16 residues. This chain's CDR3 is CASSPPDRVIRNTIYF. In DNA, the CDR3 is TGTGCCAGCTCACCACCGGACAGGGTGATAAGAAACACCATATATTTT.

The rearrangement joins TRBV7-9 to TRBJ1-4; the D is unclear. V was cut by 5 bases and J by 2 bases, with 18 bases left in between. Germline V lookup: CDR1 SEHNR, CDR2 FQNEAQ (reference sequence). The CDR3 has 17 residues. CDR3 residues: CASSLLSGSGTNEKLFF. The CDR3 region has the DNA TGTGCCAGCAGCCTGCTCTCGGGGTCGGGGACTAATGAAAAACTGTTTTTT.

This chain connects TRBV9 to TRBJ2-2, with TRBD2 matching 7 bases. The length of the CDR3 is 14 residues. Per the germline V gene, CDR1 is SGDLS and CDR2 is YYNGEE. With 4 bases clipped from V and 4 bases from J, the junction kept 4 bases outside the gene matches. The CDR3 here is CASSSTGGTGELFF. CDR3 DNA: TGTGCCAGCAGCTCAACGGGGGGCACCGGGGAGCTGTTTTTT.

There are a few counts of this clone. The rearrangement links TRBV9 to TRBJ1-2; 7 bases agree with TRBD1. Germline lookup yields CDR1 SGDLS and CDR2 YYNGEE. The CDR3 is 16 amino acids. J was trimmed by 1 base and V by 4 bases; bases with no gene match: 10. CDR3 nucleotides: TGTGCCAGCAGCCCCCGGACAGGTGGGAATAACTATGGCTACACCTTC. Translated, it gives CASSPRTGGNNYGYTF.

This clone was seen once. The V gene is TRBV2, the J gene TRBJ1-1; 7 bases are shared with TRBD1. The length of the CDR3 is 15 residues. Per germline, CDR1 SNHLY and CDR2 FYNNEI. Unmatched junction bases numbered 16, after V lost 6 bases and J lost 9 bases. CDR3 DNA sequence: TGTGCCAGCAGAGGTAGACAGGGATTATCACCTAAAGCTTTCTTT. Protein: CASRGRQGLSPKAFF.

This clone has only a few counts. The V call is TRBV11-1, the J call TRBJ1-6, with 9 bases identical to TRBD1. V was clipped by 4 bases and J by 11 bases; unmatched bases: 6. Per germline, CDR1 SGHAT and CDR2 FQDESV (reference sequence). CDR3 length: 14 residues. CDR3: CASSYDRGKPPLHF. DNA for the CDR3: TGTGCCAGCAGCTACGACAGGGGGAAGCCACCCCTCCACTTT.

Ten or more counts support this clone. The V gene is TRBV4-2, the J gene TRBJ1-2; no firm D call. The CDR3 is 17 residues long. Germline CDR1 LGHNA, CDR2 YNFKEQ. V was clipped by 1 base and J by 2 bases, with 17 bases between them. The CDR3 nucleotides read TGTGCCAGCAGCCAAGGGGGAGATGGAGGAGAAAACTATGGCTACACCTTC. Translating it yields CASSQGGDGGENYGYTF.

This clone was observed once. It is likely a read error, because the conserved phenylalanine at the end of the CDR3 is missing. No DNA is shown, since the ends of the CDR3 on it are uncertain; the CDR3 is the one TCRdb lists. The V gene is TRBV6-1, the J gene TRBJ1-1; the tabulated D call, TRBD1, remains unverified against the DNA. The CDR3 is 11 amino acids long, termini counted. Germline CDR1 MNHNS, CDR2 SASEGT. The CDR3 protein is CASSELGGPSS.

The chain links TRBV12-3 or TRBV12-4 to TRBJ2-1; D not resolved. The CDR3 is made up of 11 amino acids. V was shortened by 7 bases and J by 9 bases, with 10 bases between the two germline ends. CDR3 region: CASTLGPEQFF. The CDR3 DNA follows: TGTGCCAGCACCCTTGGGCCTGAGCAGTTCTTC.

The chain joins TRBV5-8 to TRBJ1-3; no clear D. CDR1 SGHTS and CDR2 YDEGEE come from the germline V gene. The CDR3 extends over 14 amino acids. V gave up 4 bases and J gave up 0 bases, with 8 bases separating them. CDR3 nucleotides: TGTGCCAGCAGCGGGAGCCTCTCTGGAAACACCATATATTTT. This encodes CASSGSLSGNTIYF. The whole variable domain, filled in from reference TRBV5-8 and TRBJ1-3, reads EAGVTQSPTHLIKTRGQQATLRCSPISGHTSVYWYQQALGLGLQFLLWYDEGEERNRGNFPPRFSGRQFPNYSSELNVNALELEDSALYLCASSGSLSGNTIYFGEGSWLTVV.

This rearrangement joins TRBV5-4 to TRBJ1-2; tentative D call: TRBD1 (5 bases). The CDR3 contains 15 residues. CDR1 and CDR2 from the germline V gene are SGHNT and YYREEE (reference sequence). V lost 0 bases and J lost 5, with 14 bases in between. The CDR3 DNA follows: TGTGCCAGCAGCTTGGAAGGGACGGGAGGATATGGCTACACCTTC. It translates to CASSLEGTGGYGYTF.

The rearrangement uses TRBV11-2 and TRBJ2-7; 11 bases match TRBD2. This CDR3 is 13 amino acids long. Germline CDR1 is SGHAT and CDR2 is FQNNGV. After removal of 5 bases from V and 6 bases from J, the junction contained 3 bases not matched to a gene. The CDR3 DNA is TGTGCCAGCAGCAGTAGCGGGGGGGGCGAGCAGTACGTC. It specifies CASSSSGGGEQYV.

The chain recombines TRBV6-5 with TRBJ1-5; TRBD1 matches at 8 bases. V was pared by 4 bases and J by 8 bases, with 10 bases of the junction left unmatched. Germline-derived CDR1 and CDR2 are MNHEY and SVGAGI. This CDR3 is built from 15 residues. CDR3 bases: TGTGCCAGCAGTTCCACCCAGGGGGCGTGGGAGCCCCAGCATTTT. Translation: CASSSTQGAWEPQHF.

V gene TRBV29-1 combines with J gene TRBJ1-5; D is unresolved. V was pared by 4 bases and J by 3 bases, with 10 bases between. CDR1 and CDR2 (germline): SQVTM, ANQGSEA. The CDR3 is made up of 13 amino acids. CDR3 loop: CSVGEGLNQPQHF. The CDR3 DNA is TGCAGCGTTGGTGAGGGCCTCAATCAGCCCCAGCATTTT.

This sequence joins TRBV11-2 and TRBJ1-5; the D gene is possibly TRBD1 (5 bases). Germline V gene lookup returns CDR1 SGHAT and CDR2 FQNNGV. Between the trimmed V and J ends, which lost 5 bases and 0 bases, there was a span of 8 bases. This CDR3 is built from 14 residues. This CDR3 is CASSIGHSNQPQHF. The CDR3, as DNA: TGTGCCAGCAGCATTGGACATAGCAATCAGCCCCAGCATTTT.

This clone was seen only once. The chain links TRBV11-3 to TRBJ2-1, with a tentative D call TRBD2 (5 bases). Germline CDR1 reads SGHNT; CDR2 reads YENEEA. V gave up 1 base and J gave up 6 bases, with 16 bases separating them. The CDR3 has 16 amino acids. CDR3 amino acids: CASSLVSLPGSNEQFF. The CDR3 nucleotides are TGTGCCAGCAGCTTAGTAAGTTTGCCGGGATCCAATGAGCAGTTCTTC.

The rearrangement links TRBV18 to TRBJ1-1; 8 nucleotides agree with TRBD1. CDR3 length: 14 residues. Germline values: CDR1 KGHSH, CDR2 LQKENI. V shed 3 bases and J 5 bases; nucleotides not matched to a gene: 5. The CDR3 nucleotides are TGTGCCAGCTCACCGGGACAGGTGAGGACTGAAGCTTTCTTT. As protein: CASSPGQVRTEAFF.

The rearrangement joins TRBV6-6 to TRBJ1-1; the D gene is possibly TRBD1 (6 bases). The germline V and J ends were trimmed by 6 bases and 6 bases, with 14 bases remaining between them. The CDR3 runs 13 residues. Germline loops: CDR1 MNHNY, CDR2 SVGAGI (reference sequence). The CDR3 protein is CASRNRAGAEAFF. The DNA for the CDR3 is TGTGCCAGCAGGAACAGGGCGGGCGCTGAAGCTTTCTTT.

The chain combines TRBV18 with TRBJ1-1; TRBD1 is a possible D gene (5 bases). The CDR3 is made up of 13 amino acids. Trimming removed 0 bases from V and 5 bases from J, with 7 bases in between. The V gene's germline CDR1 is KGHSH and CDR2 LQKENI. The CDR3 loop is CASSPPDTTEAFF. CDR3 DNA sequence: TGTGCCAGCTCACCACCGGACACGACTGAAGCTTTCTTT.

The gene calls are TRBV9 and TRBJ1-1; D is possibly TRBD1 (6 bases). CDR3 length: 13 amino acids. Looked up from germline, CDR1 is SGDLS and CDR2 is YYNGEE. Trimming removed 5 bases from V and 7 bases from J, with 15 bases in between. Here the CDR3 reads CASSQAGDLEAFF. The CDR3, as DNA: TGTGCCAGCAGTCAGGCAGGGGACCTTGAAGCTTTCTTT.

The CDR3 DNA follows: TGTGCCAGCAGCTTAGGGGAGGGCCAGCCCCAGCATTTT. Amino acid sequence: CASSLGEGQPQHF. V is TRBV5-4 and J is TRBJ1-5; D possibly corresponds to TRBD1 (5 bases). Deletions cut 2 bases from V and 7 bases from J, with 10 bases between. CDR1 and CDR2 from the germline V gene are SGHNT and YYREEE (reference sequence). CDR3 length: 13 amino acids.

V and J are TRBV10-1 and TRBJ1-2; 9 nucleotides align to TRBD1. In germline, CDR1 is WNHNN, CDR2 SYGVQD (reference sequence). Losses at the gene ends were 2 bases for V and 2 bases for J; bases not matched to a gene: 9. The CDR3 runs to 17 residues. The CDR3 region is CASSEGSPGQGNYGYTF. CDR3 DNA: TGCGCCAGCAGTGAGGGATCACCGGGACAGGGAAACTATGGCTACACCTTC.

The chain uses TRBV4-1 and TRBJ1-4; possibly TRBD1 for D (5 bases). The CDR3 extends over 16 amino acids. V was pared by 6 bases and J by 3 bases, with 17 bases between. Per the germline V gene, CDR1 is MGHRA and CDR2 is YSYEKL. The CDR3 coding sequence is TGCGCCAGCAGTCCCGGGGGGGGAGTCGCTAATGAAAAACTGTTTTTT. Its protein product is CASSPGGGVANEKLFF.

This clone is a singleton in its sample. The V and J genes are TRBV6-1 and TRBJ1-3, with D unclear. V lost 0 bases to trimming and J lost 7 bases, with 10 bases between them. CDR1 and CDR2 from the germline V gene are MNHNS and SASEGT. This CDR3 region has 14 residues. DNA of the CDR3: TGTGCCAGCAGTGAAGCACAAAATCGTAACACCATATATTTT. Encoded protein: CASSEAQNRNTIYF.

The genes are TRBV9 and TRBJ2-4, with TRBD1 identical over 8 bases. This CDR3 contains 15 residues. Germline V gene lookup returns CDR1 SGDLS and CDR2 YYNGEE. Trimming at V came to 4 bases and at J to 8 bases, leaving 11 bases not matched to a gene. CDR3 in DNA: TGTGCCAGCAGCCCGCCAGGAACAGGGGGACACATTCAGTACTTC. The encoded protein is CASSPPGTGGHIQYF.